Shown below are 21 T cell receptor beta chains from a single sample sequenced in a study of shared clonotypes between healthy human individuals. Produced via immunoSEQ multiplex PCR; TCRdb's table is partial and in-frame only. The sample lists approximately 740,000 clones, 90% to 95% occurring once. CD45RO-negative cells were positively selected for CCR7, leaving out terminally differentiated effector memory CD45RA+ cells. Sequenced input: naive CD8+ T cells sorted from blood. The receptors were sampled from a man between 25 and 39 years old in good health.

V and J are TRBV28 and TRBJ1-3; D is ambiguous. This CDR3 region has 14 residues. V lost 2 bases and J 3 bases, leaving 8 bases between the germline ends. Germline V lookup: CDR1 MDHEN, CDR2 SYDVKM. The CDR3 sequence is CASSLVGSGNTIYF. The CDR3, as DNA: TGTGCCAGCAGTTTAGTAGGGAGTGGAAACACCATATATTTT.

The chain employs TRBV15 and TRBJ2-3, with 10 bases that match TRBD2. Per the germline V gene, CDR1 is LNHNV and CDR2 is YYDKDF (reference sequence). This CDR3 contains 15 residues. V dropped 4 bases and J dropped 5; count of bases not matched to a gene: 6. CDR3 amino acids: CATSKAGLALDTQYF. The DNA of the CDR3 is TGTGCCACCAGCAAGGCGGGACTAGCGTTAGATACGCAGTATTTT.

Worth noting for this clone: Other nucleotide sequences in the sample specify the same CDR3. The chain uses TRBV7-9 and TRBJ2-5; D possibly corresponds to TRBD1 (6 bases). Germline assignment: CDR1 SEHNR and CDR2 FQNEAQ (reference sequence). The CDR3 covers 13 residues. V lost 5 bases to trimming and J lost 1 base, with 8 bases between them. The CDR3 coding sequence is TGTGCCAGCAGCCGGACAGTCCAAGAGACCCAGTACTTC. Translation gives CASSRTVQETQYF.

The rearrangement links TRBV11-2 to TRBJ2-5, with 11 bases identical to TRBD1. Germline CDR1 and CDR2: SGHAT and FQNNGV. Germline trimming cut 1 base from V and 3 bases from J; bases unmatched to any gene: 4. This CDR3 is built from 16 residues. The CDR3 DNA reads as TGTGCCAGCAGCTTAGCCGCGGGACAGGGGGAAGAGACCCAGTACTTC. Its translation is CASSLAAGQGEETQYF.

Worth noting for this clone: An end of the junction does not agree with germline; a read error may underlie this. This chain links TRBV20-1 with TRBJ2-7; TRBD1 or TRBD2 may be the D gene (5 bases each). Per the germline V gene, CDR1 is DFQATT and CDR2 is SNEGSKA (reference sequence). The CDR3 runs 11 residues. This chain's CDR3 is CSARGADEQYF. DNA of the CDR3: TGCAGTGCGAGAGGGGCGGACGAGCAGTACTTC.

The chain carries TRBV6-5 and TRBJ2-7; D is unclear. CDR1 and CDR2 from the germline V gene are MNHEY and SVGAGI. V gave up 6 bases and J gave up 1 base, with 7 bases separating them. The CDR3 is made up of 12 amino acids. CDR3 in amino acids: CASRAPSYEQYF. The CDR3 DNA sequence: TGTGCCAGCAGGGCACCATCCTACGAGCAGTACTTC.

This rearrangement joins TRBV12-1 to TRBJ2-3. TRBV12-1 is listed as a pseudogene. The CDR3 contains 13 residues. The CDR3 here is CARPVKGTDTQYF. The CDR3 DNA is TGTGCCAGACCCGTTAAAGGCACAGATACGCAGTATTTT.

This clone was counted a single time. The sample contains more than one DNA sequence encoding this CDR3. The rearrangement links TRBV11-2 to TRBJ2-7, with TRBD1 identical over 9 bases. CDR1 SGHAT and CDR2 FQNNGV come from the germline V gene. Losses at the gene ends were 1 base for V and 4 bases for J; bases not matched to a gene: 2. CDR3 length: 14 residues. The CDR3 protein is CASSLGGTGYEQYF. The DNA of the CDR3 is TGTGCCAGCAGCTTAGGCGGGACAGGGTACGAGCAGTACTTC.

This chain joins TRBV28 and TRBJ2-7, with 10 bases that match TRBD2. Germline-derived CDR1 and CDR2 are MDHEN and SYDVKM. J was trimmed by 4 bases and V by 2 bases; bases with no gene match: 5. The CDR3 consists of 15 residues. The CDR3 reads CASSLDASGSYEQYF. CDR3 nucleotides: TGTGCCAGCAGTTTAGATGCTAGCGGGAGTTACGAGCAGTACTTC. Together with reference TRBV28 and TRBJ2-7, the CDR3 gives the full variable domain: DVKVTQSSRYLVKRTGEKVFLECVQDMDHENMFWYRQDPGLGLRLIYFSYDVKMKEKGDIPEGYSVSREKKERFSLILESASTNQTSMYLCASSLDASGSYEQYFGPGTRLTVT.

V and J are TRBV29-1 and TRBJ2-7, with 8 bases matching TRBD2. Germline CDR1 and CDR2: SQVTM and ANQGSEA. V lost 7 bases, J lost 2 bases, and 19 bases stayed unmatched. This CDR3 region has 17 residues. The CDR3 nucleotides read TGCAGCGCAATAGGGCTTAGCGGGACTGAGGCAACCTACGAGCAGTACTTC. It specifies CSAIGLSGTEATYEQYF.

This chain uses TRBV7-2 with TRBJ1-2; tentatively, D is TRBD1 (6 bases). The germline V and J ends were trimmed by 5 bases and 4 bases, with 17 bases remaining between them. CDR3 length: 15 residues. Germline V gene lookup returns CDR1 SGHTA and CDR2 FQGNSA. CDR3 DNA: TGTGCCAGCAGCCAAACTGACAGGACCTTCTATGGCTACACCTTC. Protein product: CASSQTDRTFYGYTF.

The CDR3 region is CATSSLTSGRKDEQYF. DNA of the CDR3: TGTGCCACCAGCAGCCTGACTAGCGGGAGGAAGGACGAGCAGTACTTC. The gene calls are TRBV15 and TRBJ2-7; 13 nucleotides line up with TRBD2. CDR3 length: 16 residues. Germline V gene lookup returns CDR1 LNHNV and CDR2 YYDKDF (reference sequence). After removal of 3 bases from V and 5 bases from J, the junction contained 7 bases not matched to a gene.

The chain uses TRBV7-9 and TRBJ2-5; D unclear. Trimming stripped 5 bases from V and 0 bases from J, with 7 bases between. In germline, CDR1 is SEHNR, CDR2 FQNEAQ (reference sequence). The CDR3 is 13 amino acids. DNA of the CDR3: TGTGCCAGCAGCCCCCGGTACCAAGAGACCCAGTACTTC. Translated: CASSPRYQETQYF.

This chain links TRBV6-6 with TRBJ1-3; the D is unclear. The CDR3 extends over 12 amino acids. Trimming cost V 10 bases and J 4 bases, with 11 bases left between them. The germline V gene encodes CDR1 MNHNY and CDR2 SVGAGI (reference sequence). The CDR3 DNA reads TGTGCCACAACGCAGGACGGAAACACCATATATTTT. Translated: CATTQDGNTIYF.

This chain links TRBV9 with TRBJ1-1; no clear D. The germline gives CDR1 SGDLS, CDR2 YYNGEE. This CDR3 region has 16 residues. Deletions cut 4 bases from V and 0 bases from J, with 16 bases between. CDR3 protein: CASSTSAAALNTEAFF. Written as DNA, the CDR3 is TGTGCCAGCAGCACCTCGGCGGCGGCTTTGAACACTGAAGCTTTCTTT.

The rearrangement joins TRBV27 to TRBJ2-7; D call uncertain. CDR1 MNHEY and CDR2 SMNVEV come from the germline V gene (reference sequence). This CDR3 spans 11 amino acids. V dropped 7 bases and J dropped 6 bases, with 10 bases sitting between them. The CDR3 loop is CASTPGGEQYF. The CDR3, as DNA: TGTGCCAGCACCCCGGGCGGCGAGCAGTACTTC.

This clone showed up just a few times. The CDR3 region is CASSFSGSLNEQFF. CDR3 nucleotide sequence: TGTGCCAGCAGCTTTAGCGGGAGTTTAAATGAGCAGTTCTTC. The chain combines TRBV7-8 with TRBJ2-1; 9 positions match TRBD2. The V gene's germline CDR1 is SGHVS and CDR2 FQNEAQ. The length of the CDR3 is 14 residues. V dropped 3 bases and J dropped 7; count of bases not matched to a gene: 4. Variable domain in full (rest from reference TRBV7-8 and TRBJ2-1): GAGVSQSPRYKVAKRGQDVALRCDPISGHVSLFWYQQALGQGPEFLTYFQNEAQLDKSGLPSDRFFAERPEGSVSTLKIQRTQQEDSAVYLCASSFSGSLNEQFFGPGTRLTVL.

The CDR3 DNA reads TGTGCCAGCAGCGAGGGACTAGCGGTCAATGAGCAGTTCTTC. Protein sequence: CASSEGLAVNEQFF. This chain links TRBV7-6 with TRBJ2-1, with 11 bases that match TRBD2. V shed 5 bases, J shed 6 bases, and the junction held 3 bases outside the gene matches. Germline CDR1 is SGHVS and CDR2 is FNYEAQ. This CDR3 contains 14 residues.

J is TRBJ2-3 and V is TRBV2; the D is unclear. Between the trimmed V and J ends, which lost 8 bases and 3 bases, there was a span of 15 bases. This CDR3 spans 14 amino acids. Germline V gives CDR1 SNHLY, CDR2 FYNNEI. DNA for the CDR3: TGTGCCAGCCTTTCGGCGGAATCGACAGATACGCAGTATTTT. Amino acid sequence: CASLSAESTDTQYF.

This chain links TRBV27 with TRBJ1-2; the match to TRBD1 covers 10 bases. CDR3 length: 13 residues. Losses at the gene ends were 7 bases for V and 7 bases for J; bases not matched to a gene: 6. Germline V gene sequence: CDR1 MNHEY, CDR2 SMNVEV (reference sequence). The CDR3 spells CASTGTGEFGYTF. The CDR3 DNA sequence: TGTGCCAGCACCGGGACAGGGGAGTTTGGCTACACCTTC.

This chain connects TRBV14 to TRBJ2-7; TRBD2 matches at 10 bases. CDR3 size: 17 residues. The germline V gene has CDR1 SGHDN and CDR2 FVKESK. With V trimmed by 1 base and J by 5 bases, 11 bases remained unmatched. The CDR3 nucleotides read TGTGCCAGCAGCCAAGGGCCCCGCGGGCTAGCGGGAGACGAGCAGTACTTC. As protein: CASSQGPRGLAGDEQYF.